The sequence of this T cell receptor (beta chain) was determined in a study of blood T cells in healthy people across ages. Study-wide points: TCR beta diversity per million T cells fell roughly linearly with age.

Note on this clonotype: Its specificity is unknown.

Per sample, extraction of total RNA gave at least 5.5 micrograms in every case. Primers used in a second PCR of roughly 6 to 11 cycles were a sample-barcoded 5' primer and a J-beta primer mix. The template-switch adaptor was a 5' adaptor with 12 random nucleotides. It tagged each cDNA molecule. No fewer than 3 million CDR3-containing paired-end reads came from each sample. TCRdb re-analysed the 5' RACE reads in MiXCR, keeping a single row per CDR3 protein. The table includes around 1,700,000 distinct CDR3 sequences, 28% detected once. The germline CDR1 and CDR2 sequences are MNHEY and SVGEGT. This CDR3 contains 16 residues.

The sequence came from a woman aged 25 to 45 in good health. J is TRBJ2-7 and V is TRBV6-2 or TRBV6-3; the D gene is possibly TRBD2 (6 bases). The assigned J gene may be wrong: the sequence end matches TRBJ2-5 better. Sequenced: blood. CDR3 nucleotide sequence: TGTGCCAGCAGACCTTGGCGGGGTGTTTCCCAAGAGACCCAGTACTTC. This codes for CASRPWRGVSQETQYF.